Below, 3 T cell receptor beta chains from the same sample are listed, as sequenced in a study of blood T cell repertoires in COVID-19. Some clones are missing from TCRdb's copy, which holds only in-frame ones; the method was immunoSEQ multiplex PCR. Of about 190,000 clones in the sample, approximately 84% were seen once. The sequenced sample was PBMCs or T cells enriched from blood (not recorded which). The receptors originated from a woman in her twenties or thirties who had recovered from COVID-19.

This chain connects TRBV7-2 to TRBJ2-3; tentatively, D is TRBD1 (6 bases). Trimming stripped 2 bases from V and 4 bases from J, with 13 bases between. Germline values: CDR1 SGHTA, CDR2 FQGNSA. The CDR3 runs 15 residues. As DNA, the CDR3 is TGTGCCAGCAGCTTAAGTCAAAACAGGGCAGATACGCAGTATTTT. Residues: CASSLSQNRADTQYF.

The V call is TRBV6-5, the J call TRBJ2-7; 10 bases are a match to TRBD1. The CDR3 totals 15 residues. The V and J ends lost 4 bases and 0 bases, in that order; junction bases with no gene match: 3. Germline lookup yields CDR1 MNHEY and CDR2 SVGAGI. CDR3 amino acids: CASSSTGGRSYEQYF. The CDR3 nucleotides are TGTGCCAGCAGTTCGACAGGGGGCCGCTCCTACGAGCAGTACTTC.

This clone was found a few times. This sequence joins TRBV29-1 and TRBJ2-1; 7 bases map to TRBD1. V lost 7 bases to trimming and J lost 4 bases; unmatched junction nucleotides: 4. The CDR3 totals 12 residues. CDR1 SQVTM and CDR2 ANQGSEA come from the germline V gene. The CDR3 nucleotides read TGCAGCGCGGGACAGAGTTACAATGAGCAGTTCTTC. This sequence encodes CSAGQSYNEQFF.